The clone carrying this T cell receptor beta chain was observed at least ten times. CDR3 length: 16 amino acids. Germline V gene data show CDR1 as SGHTA and CDR2 as FQGNSA. Trimming removed 3 bases from V and 9 bases from J; junction bases left unmatched: 14. Amplification targeted TCR beta CDR3 regions from RNA transcripts. First-round RT-PCR targeting the TCR CDR3 was performed with the HTBI primer set. One entry per CDR3 protein, called by TCRdb with MiXCR from the multiplex PCR reads. The sample yields approximately 600,000 distinct CDR3 sequences, approximately 13% seen once. The record originates from a study of T cells in Graves' hyperthyroidism and ophthalmopathy.

The chain links TRBV7-2 to TRBJ2-4, with TRBD1 matching 7 bases. Source material: blood. The sequence was collected from a woman in her twenties or thirties with Graves' hyperthyroidism that later progressed to Graves' ophthalmopathy. CDR3 in DNA: TGTGCCAGCAGCTTTGGGGGAGTGACAGGGTATGTCATTCAGTACTTC. It specifies CASSFGGVTGYVIQYF.